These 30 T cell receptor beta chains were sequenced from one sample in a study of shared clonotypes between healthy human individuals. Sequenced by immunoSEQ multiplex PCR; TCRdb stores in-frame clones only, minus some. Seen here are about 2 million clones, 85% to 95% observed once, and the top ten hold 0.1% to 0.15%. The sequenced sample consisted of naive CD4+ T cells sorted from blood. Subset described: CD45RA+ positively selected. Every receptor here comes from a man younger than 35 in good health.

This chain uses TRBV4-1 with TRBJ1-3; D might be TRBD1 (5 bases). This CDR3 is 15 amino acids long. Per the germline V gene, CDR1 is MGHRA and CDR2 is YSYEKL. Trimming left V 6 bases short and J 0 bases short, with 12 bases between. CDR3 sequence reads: CASSPLGLSGNTIYF. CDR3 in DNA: TGCGCCAGCAGTCCTTTGGGGCTCTCTGGAAACACCATATATTTT.

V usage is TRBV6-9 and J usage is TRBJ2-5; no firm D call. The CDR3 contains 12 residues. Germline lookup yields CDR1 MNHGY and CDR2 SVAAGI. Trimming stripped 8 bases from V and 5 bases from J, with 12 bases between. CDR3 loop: CASERPAETQYF. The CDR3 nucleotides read TGTGCCAGCGAGAGGCCTGCGGAGACCCAGTACTTC.

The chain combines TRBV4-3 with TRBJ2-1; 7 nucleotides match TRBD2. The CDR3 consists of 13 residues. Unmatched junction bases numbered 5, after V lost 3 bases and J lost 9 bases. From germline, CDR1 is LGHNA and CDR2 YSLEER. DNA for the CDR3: TGCGCCAGCAGCCAGGCGGGGGTGACTGAGCAGTTCTTC. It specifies CASSQAGVTEQFF.

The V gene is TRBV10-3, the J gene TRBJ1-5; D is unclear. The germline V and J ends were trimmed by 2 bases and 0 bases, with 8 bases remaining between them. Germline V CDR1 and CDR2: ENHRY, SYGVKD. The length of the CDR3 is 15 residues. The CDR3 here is CAISEGQRSNQPQHF. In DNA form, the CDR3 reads TGTGCCATCAGTGAGGGGCAGCGTAGCAATCAGCCCCAGCATTTT.

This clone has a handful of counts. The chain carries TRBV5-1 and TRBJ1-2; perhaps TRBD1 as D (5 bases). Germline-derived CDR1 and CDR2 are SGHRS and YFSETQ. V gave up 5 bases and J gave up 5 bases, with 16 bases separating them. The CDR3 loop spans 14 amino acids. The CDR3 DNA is TGCGCCAGCAGTAGGACGGACATCGCGTATGGCTACACCTTC. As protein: CASSRTDIAYGYTF.

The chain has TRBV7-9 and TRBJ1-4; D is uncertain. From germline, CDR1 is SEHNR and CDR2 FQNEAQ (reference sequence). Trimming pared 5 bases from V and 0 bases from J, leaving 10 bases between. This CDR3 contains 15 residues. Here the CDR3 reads CASSPGRPTNEKLFF. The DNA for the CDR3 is TGTGCCAGCAGCCCCGGGCGTCCAACTAATGAAAAACTGTTTTTT.

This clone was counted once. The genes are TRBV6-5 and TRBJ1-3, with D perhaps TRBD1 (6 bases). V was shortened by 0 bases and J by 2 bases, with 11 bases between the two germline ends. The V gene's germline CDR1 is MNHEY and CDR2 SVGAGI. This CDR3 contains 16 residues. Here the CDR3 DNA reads TGTGCCAGCAGTTACTCCTCAGGGGACACTGGAAACACCATATATTTT. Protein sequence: CASSYSSGDTGNTIYF.

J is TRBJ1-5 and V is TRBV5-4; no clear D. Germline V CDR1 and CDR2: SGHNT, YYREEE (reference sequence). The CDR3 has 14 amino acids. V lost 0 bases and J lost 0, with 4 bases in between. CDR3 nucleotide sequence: TGTGCCAGCAGCTTGGACGGTAGCAATCAGCCCCAGCATTTT. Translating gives CASSLDGSNQPQHF.

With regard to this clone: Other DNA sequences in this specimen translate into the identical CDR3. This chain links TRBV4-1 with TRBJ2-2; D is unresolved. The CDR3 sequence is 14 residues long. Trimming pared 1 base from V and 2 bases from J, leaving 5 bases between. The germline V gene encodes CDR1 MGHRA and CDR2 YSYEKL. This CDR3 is CASSQASNTGELFF. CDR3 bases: TGCGCCAGCAGCCAAGCGTCCAACACCGGGGAGCTGTTTTTT.

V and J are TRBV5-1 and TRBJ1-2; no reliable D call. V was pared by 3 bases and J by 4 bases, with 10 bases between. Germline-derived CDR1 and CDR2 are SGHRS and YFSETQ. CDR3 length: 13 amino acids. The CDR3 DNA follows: TGCGCCAGCAGCTCGTCCGGGCCCTATGGCTACACCTTC. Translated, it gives CASSSSGPYGYTF.

The CDR3 DNA reads as TGCGCCAGCAGCCAAGAACCTAGCGGGGGGGCAACAGAGACCCAGTACTTC. Its translation is CASSQEPSGGATETQYF. This chain joins TRBV4-1 and TRBJ2-5; 12 bases line up with TRBD2. Germline CDR1 reads MGHRA; CDR2 reads YSYEKL. With 0 bases clipped from V and 4 bases from J, the junction kept 6 bases outside the gene matches. The CDR3 covers 17 residues.

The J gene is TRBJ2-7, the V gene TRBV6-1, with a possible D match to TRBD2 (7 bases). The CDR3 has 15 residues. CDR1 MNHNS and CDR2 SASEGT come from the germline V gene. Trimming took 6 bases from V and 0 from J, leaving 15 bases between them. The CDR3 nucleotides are TGTGCCAGCAGAGGGGGGGAGACTCTCTCCTACGAGCAGTACTTC. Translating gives CASRGGETLSYEQYF.

Written as DNA, the CDR3 is TGTGCCAGCAGTCCGAATCGGGCGAGCTCCTACAATGAGCAGTTCTTC. Its protein product is CASSPNRASSYNEQFF. The V and J genes are TRBV7-3 and TRBJ2-1; D ambiguous. Between the trimmed V and J ends, which lost 6 bases and 0 bases, there was a span of 15 bases. The CDR3 loop spans 16 amino acids. Per germline, CDR1 SGHTA and CDR2 FQGTGA.

CDR3 in amino acids: CASSYSHLQETQYF. The DNA for the CDR3 is TGTGCCAGCAGTTACTCGCACCTCCAAGAGACCCAGTACTTC. The chain is built from TRBV6-5 and TRBJ2-5; D is unclear. This CDR3 contains 14 residues. Germline V lookup: CDR1 MNHEY, CDR2 SVGAGI. Deletions cut 0 bases from V and 1 base from J, with 6 bases between.

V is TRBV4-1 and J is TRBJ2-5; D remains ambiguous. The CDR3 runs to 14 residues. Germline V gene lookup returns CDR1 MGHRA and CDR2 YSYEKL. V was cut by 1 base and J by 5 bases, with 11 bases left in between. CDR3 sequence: CASSQVVLTETQYF. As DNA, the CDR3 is TGCGCCAGCAGCCAAGTTGTTTTAACGGAGACCCAGTACTTC.

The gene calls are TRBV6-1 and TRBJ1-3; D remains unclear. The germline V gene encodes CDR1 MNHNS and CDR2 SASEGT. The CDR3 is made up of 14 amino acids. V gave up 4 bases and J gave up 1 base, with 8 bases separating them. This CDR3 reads CASSVWRSGNTIYF. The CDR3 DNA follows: TGTGCCAGCAGTGTATGGAGGTCTGGAAACACCATATATTTT.

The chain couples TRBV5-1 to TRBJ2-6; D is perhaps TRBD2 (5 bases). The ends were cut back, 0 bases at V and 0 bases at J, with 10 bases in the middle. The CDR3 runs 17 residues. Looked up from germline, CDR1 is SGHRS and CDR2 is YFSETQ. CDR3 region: CASSLDGITSGANVLTF. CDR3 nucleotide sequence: TGCGCCAGCAGCTTGGACGGGATCACCTCTGGGGCCAACGTCCTGACTTTC.

The CDR3 bases are TGTGCCACCAGCAGAGAGAGGACTAACGGGGAGCCCCAGCATTTT. The encoded protein is CATSRERTNGEPQHF. The chain is built from TRBV15 and TRBJ1-5; no definite D call. The length of the CDR3 is 15 residues. Germline V gives CDR1 LNHNV, CDR2 YYDKDF (reference sequence). The V end lost 0 bases, the J end lost 8 bases, and 14 bases lay between the germline ends.

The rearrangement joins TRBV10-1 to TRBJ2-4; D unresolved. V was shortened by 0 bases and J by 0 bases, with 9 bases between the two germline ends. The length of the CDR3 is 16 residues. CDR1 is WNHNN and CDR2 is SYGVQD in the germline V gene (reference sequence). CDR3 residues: CASSESGDVAKNIQYF. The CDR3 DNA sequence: TGCGCCAGCAGTGAGTCTGGCGACGTAGCCAAAAACATTCAGTACTTC.

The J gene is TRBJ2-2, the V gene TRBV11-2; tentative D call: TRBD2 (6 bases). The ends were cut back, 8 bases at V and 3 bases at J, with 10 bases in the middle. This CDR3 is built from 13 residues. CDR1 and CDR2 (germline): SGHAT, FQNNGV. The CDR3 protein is CASGDFHTGELFF. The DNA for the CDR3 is TGTGCCAGCGGGGACTTTCACACCGGGGAGCTGTTTTTT.

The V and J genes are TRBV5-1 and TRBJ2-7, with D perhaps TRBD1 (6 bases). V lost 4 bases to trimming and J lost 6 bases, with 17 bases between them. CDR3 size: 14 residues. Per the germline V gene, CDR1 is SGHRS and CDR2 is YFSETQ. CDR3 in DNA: TGCGCCAGCAGCGTACAGGGAACGGGCTCCGAGCAGTACTTC. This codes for CASSVQGTGSEQYF.

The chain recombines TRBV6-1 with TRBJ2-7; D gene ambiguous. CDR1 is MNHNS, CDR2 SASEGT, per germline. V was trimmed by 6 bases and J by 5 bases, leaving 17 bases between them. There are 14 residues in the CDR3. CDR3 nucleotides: TGTGCCAGCAGAGGAGCCGCCGGCCCCCACGAGCAGTACTTC. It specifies CASRGAAGPHEQYF.

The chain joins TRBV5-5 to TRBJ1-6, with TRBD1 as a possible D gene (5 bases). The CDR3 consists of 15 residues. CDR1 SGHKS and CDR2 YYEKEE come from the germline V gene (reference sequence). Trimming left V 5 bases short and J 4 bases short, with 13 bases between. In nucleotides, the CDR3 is TGTGCCAGCAGTTTTACCGGGACTTATAATTCACCCCTCCACTTT. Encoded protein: CASSFTGTYNSPLHF.

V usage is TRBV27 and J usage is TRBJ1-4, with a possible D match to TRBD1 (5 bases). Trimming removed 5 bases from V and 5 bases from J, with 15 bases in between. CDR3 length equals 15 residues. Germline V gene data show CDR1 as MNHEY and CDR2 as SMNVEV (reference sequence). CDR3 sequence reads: CASSLRDGVNEKLFF. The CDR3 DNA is TGTGCCAGCAGTCTACGGGACGGCGTCAATGAAAAACTGTTTTTT. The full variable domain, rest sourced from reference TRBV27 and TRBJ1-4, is EAQVTQNPRYLITVTGKKLTVTCSQNMNHEYMSWYRQDPGLGLRQIYYSMNVEVTDKGDVPEGYKVSRKEKRNFPLILESPSPNQTSLYFCASSLRDGVNEKLFFGSGTQLSVL.

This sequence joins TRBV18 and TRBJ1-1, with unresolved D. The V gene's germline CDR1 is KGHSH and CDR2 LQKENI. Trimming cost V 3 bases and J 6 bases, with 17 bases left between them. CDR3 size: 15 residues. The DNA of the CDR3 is TGTGCCAGCTCACCTATCTTGGAGGGTGCCGCTGAAGCTTTCTTT. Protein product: CASSPILEGAAEAFF.

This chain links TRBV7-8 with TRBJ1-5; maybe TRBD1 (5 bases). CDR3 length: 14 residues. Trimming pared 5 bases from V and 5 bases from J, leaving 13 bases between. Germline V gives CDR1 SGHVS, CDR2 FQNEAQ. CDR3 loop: CASSPRALDQPQHF. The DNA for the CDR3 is TGTGCCAGCAGCCCCAGGGCCCTGGATCAGCCCCAGCATTTT.

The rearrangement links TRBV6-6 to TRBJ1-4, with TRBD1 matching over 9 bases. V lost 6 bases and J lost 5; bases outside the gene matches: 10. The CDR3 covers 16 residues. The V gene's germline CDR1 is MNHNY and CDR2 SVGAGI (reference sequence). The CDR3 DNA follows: TGTGCCAGCAGACACGGGACAGGGTACCAAAATGAAAAACTGTTTTTT. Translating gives CASRHGTGYQNEKLFF.

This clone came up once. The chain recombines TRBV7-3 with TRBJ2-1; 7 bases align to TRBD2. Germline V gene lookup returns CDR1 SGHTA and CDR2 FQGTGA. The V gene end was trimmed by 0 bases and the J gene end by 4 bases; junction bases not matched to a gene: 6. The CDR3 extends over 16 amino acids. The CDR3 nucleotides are TGTGCCAGCAGCTTAACGTTCGGGACTACATACAATGAGCAGTTCTTC. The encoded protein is CASSLTFGTTYNEQFF.

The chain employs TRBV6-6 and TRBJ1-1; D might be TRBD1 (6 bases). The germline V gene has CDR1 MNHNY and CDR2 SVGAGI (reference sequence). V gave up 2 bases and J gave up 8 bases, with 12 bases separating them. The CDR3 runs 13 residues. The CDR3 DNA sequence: TGTGCCAGCAGTTACCCGATAACAGGGGAAGCTTTCTTT. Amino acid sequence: CASSYPITGEAFF.

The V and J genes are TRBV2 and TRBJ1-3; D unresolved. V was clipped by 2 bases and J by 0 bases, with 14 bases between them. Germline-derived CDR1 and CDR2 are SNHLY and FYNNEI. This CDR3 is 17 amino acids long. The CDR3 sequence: CASSEYGWAVSGNTIYF. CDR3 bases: TGTGCCAGCAGTGAATATGGTTGGGCAGTCTCTGGAAACACCATATATTTT. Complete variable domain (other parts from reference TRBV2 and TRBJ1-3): EPEVTQTPSHQVTQMGQEVILRCVPISNHLYFYWYRQILGQKVEFLVSFYNNEISEKSEIFDDQFSVERPDGSNFTLKIRSTKLEDSAMYFCASSEYGWAVSGNTIYFGEGSWLTVV.